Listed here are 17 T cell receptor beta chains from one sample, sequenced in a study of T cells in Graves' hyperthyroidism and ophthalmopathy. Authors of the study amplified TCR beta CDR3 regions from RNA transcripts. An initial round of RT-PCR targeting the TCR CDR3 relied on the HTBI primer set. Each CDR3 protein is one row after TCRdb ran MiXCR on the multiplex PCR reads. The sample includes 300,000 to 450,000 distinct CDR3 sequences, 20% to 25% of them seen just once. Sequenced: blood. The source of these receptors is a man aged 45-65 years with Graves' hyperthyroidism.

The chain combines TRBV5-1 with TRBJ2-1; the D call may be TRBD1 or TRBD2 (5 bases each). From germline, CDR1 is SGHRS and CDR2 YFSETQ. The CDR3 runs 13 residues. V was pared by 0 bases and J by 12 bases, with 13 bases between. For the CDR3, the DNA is TGCGCCAGCAGCTTGGGAGGGGCCTTGGGGCAGTTCTTC. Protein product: CASSLGGALGQFF.

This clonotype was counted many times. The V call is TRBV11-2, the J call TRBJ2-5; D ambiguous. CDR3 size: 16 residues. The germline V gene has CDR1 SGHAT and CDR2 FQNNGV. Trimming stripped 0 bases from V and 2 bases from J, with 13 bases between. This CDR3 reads CASSLESGNGQETQYF. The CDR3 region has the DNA TGTGCCAGCAGCTTAGAGTCTGGGAATGGTCAAGAGACCCAGTACTTC.

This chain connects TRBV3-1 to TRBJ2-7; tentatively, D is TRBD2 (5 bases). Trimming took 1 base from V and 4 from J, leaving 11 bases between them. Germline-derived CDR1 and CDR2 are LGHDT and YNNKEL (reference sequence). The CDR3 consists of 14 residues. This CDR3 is CASSQGRGAYEQYF. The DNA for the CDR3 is TGTGCCAGCAGCCAAGGCCGGGGTGCGTACGAGCAGTACTTC.

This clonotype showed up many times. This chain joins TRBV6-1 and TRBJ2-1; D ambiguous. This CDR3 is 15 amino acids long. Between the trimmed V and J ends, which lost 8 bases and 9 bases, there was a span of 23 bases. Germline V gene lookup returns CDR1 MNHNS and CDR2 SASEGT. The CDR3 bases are TGTGCCAGCGGACCCATGGGCTACGGCCTAGGTGAGCAGTTCTTC. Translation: CASGPMGYGLGEQFF.

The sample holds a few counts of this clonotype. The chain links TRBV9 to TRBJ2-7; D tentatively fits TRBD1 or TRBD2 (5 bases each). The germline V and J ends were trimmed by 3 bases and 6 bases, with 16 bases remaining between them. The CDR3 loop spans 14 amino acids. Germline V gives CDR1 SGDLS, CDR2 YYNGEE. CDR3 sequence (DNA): TGTGCCAGCAGCGGTCGGGACGCCGGCGGCGAGCAGTACTTC. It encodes CASSGRDAGGEQYF.

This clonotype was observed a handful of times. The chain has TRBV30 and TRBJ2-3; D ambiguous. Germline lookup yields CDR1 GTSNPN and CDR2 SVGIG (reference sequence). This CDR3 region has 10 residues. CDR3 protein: CATGGDTQYF. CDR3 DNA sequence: TGTGCTACGGGTGGGGATACGCAGTATTTT.

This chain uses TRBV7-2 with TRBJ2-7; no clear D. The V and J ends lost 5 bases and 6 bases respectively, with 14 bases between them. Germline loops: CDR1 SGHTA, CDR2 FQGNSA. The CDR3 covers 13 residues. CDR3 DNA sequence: TGTGCCAGCAGCCCAATAGGCGGCGGCGAGCAGTACTTC. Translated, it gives CASSPIGGGEQYF.

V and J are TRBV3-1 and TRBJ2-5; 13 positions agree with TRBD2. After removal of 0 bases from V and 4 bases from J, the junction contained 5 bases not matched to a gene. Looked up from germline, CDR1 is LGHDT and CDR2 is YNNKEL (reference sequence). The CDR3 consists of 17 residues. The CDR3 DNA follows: TGTGCCAGCAGCCAAGAAGGGGGACTAGCGGGACGAGAGACCCAGTACTTC. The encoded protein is CASSQEGGLAGRETQYF.

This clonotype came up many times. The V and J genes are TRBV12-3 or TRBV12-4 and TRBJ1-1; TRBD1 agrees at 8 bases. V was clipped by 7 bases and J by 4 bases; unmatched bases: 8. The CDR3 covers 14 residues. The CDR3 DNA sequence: TGTGCCAGCAATGGACAGGGTACTCTCACTGAAGCTTTCTTT. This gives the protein CASNGQGTLTEAFF.

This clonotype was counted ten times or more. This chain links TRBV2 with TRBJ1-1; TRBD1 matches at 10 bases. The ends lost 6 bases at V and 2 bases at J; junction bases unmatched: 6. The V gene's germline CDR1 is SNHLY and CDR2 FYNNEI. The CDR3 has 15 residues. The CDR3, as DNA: TGTGCCAGCAGAGAGACAGGGGGCCGTAACACTGAAGCTTTCTTT. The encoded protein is CASRETGGRNTEAFF.

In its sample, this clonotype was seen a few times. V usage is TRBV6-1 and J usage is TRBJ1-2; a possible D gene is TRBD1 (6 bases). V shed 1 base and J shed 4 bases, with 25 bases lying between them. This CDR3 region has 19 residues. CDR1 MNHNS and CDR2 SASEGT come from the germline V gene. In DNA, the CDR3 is TGTGCCAGCAGTGAAGTTGGGGGGGTGACAGGAGTATCAACCTATGGCTACACCTTC. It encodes CASSEVGGVTGVSTYGYTF.

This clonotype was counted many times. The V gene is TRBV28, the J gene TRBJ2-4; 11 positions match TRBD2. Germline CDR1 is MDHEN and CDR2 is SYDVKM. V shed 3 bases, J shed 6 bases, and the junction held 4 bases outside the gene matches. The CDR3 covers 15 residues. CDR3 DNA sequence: TGTGCCAGCAGTTTGGGAGGACTAGCGGGAAACATTCAGTACTTC. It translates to CASSLGGLAGNIQYF. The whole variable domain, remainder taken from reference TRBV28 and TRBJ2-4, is DVKVTQSSRYLVKRTGEKVFLECVQDMDHENMFWYRQDPGLGLRLIYFSYDVKMKEKGDIPEGYSVSREKKERFSLILESASTNQTSMYLCASSLGGLAGNIQYFGAGTRLSVL.

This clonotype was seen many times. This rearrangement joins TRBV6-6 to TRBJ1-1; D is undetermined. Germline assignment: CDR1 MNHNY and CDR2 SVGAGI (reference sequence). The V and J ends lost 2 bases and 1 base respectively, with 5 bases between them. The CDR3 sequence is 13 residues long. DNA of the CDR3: TGTGCCAGCAGTTACGGGGAGAACACTGAAGCTTTCTTT. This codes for CASSYGENTEAFF.

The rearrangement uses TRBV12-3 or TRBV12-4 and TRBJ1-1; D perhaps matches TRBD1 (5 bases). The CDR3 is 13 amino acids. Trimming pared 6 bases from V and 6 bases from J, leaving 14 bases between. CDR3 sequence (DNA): TGTGCCAGCAGACCCCCCAAGGGGTCTGAAGCTTTCTTT. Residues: CASRPPKGSEAFF.

The CDR3: CASRIGNSPLHF. CDR3 in DNA: TGTGCCAGCAGGATCGGAAATTCACCCCTCCACTTT. This chain uses TRBV6-1 with TRBJ1-6; D gene unclear. Germline V gives CDR1 MNHNS, CDR2 SASEGT. V was pared by 6 bases and J by 7 bases, with 7 bases between. The CDR3 has 12 residues.

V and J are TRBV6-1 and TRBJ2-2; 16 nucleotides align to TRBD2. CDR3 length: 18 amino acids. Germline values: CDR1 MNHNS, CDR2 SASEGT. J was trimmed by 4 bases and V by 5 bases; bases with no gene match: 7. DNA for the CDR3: TGTGCCAGCAGTCTCGGGACTAGCGGGAGGGCGGGCACCGGGGAGCTGTTTTTT. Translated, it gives CASSLGTSGRAGTGELFF.

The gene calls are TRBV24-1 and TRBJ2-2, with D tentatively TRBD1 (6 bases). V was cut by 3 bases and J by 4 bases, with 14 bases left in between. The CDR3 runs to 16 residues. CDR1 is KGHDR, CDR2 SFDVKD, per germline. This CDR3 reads CATSDGRAGVTGELFF. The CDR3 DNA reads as TGTGCCACCAGTGATGGGAGAGCAGGGGTCACCGGGGAGCTGTTTTTT.